Listed below are T cell receptor beta chains from one sample, sequenced in a study of a mutant IDH1 vaccine in newly diagnosed glioma. The antigens for these receptors are not known. This table comes from immunoSEQ multiplex PCR, and its TCRdb copy is limited to in-frame clones, with some not included. This sample has around 50,000 clones; around three fifths occur once, and the top ten carry 4% to 5.5%. Sequenced here: peripheral blood mononuclear cells (PBMCs), sampled from a glioma patient whose treatment included an IDH1 peptide vaccine. All receptors derive from a middle-aged man with glioma. Some clones in this sample may be carry-over from other donors' samples. CDR3s include the opening cysteine and the closing phenylalanine or tryptophan. The order of the fields is clone size, D gene, V gene, J gene, CDR3 protein, CDR3 DNA. The D gene is left open where the match is weak. Size is stated for part of the rows, as once, few or many counts, or as a class when the clone is expanded.

size: medium-sized
D: .
V: TRBV29-1
J: TRBJ2-7
CDR3: CSTRGGDEQYF
DNA: TGCAGCACCAGGGGAGGGGACGAGCAGTACTTC

size: .
D: TRBD1
V: TRBV6-6
J: TRBJ2-2
CDR3: CASIPQGATGELFF
DNA: TGTGCCAGCATACCACAGGGGGCGACCGGGGAGCTGTTTTTT

size: .
D: TRBD1
V: TRBV19
J: TRBJ1-5
CDR3: CASTADRGRDQPQHF
DNA: TGTGCCAGTACCGCGGACAGGGGGCGCGATCAGCCCCAGCATTTT

size: .
D: .
V: TRBV5-1
J: TRBJ1-1
CDR3: CASSLGQFMNTEAFF
DNA: TGCGCCAGCAGCTTGGGGCAGTTCATGAACACTGAAGCTTTCTTT

size: .
D: .
V: TRBV6-1
J: TRBJ1-1
CDR3: CASTLDILAFF
DNA: TGTGCCAGCACTCTCGACATCCTTGCTTTCTTT

size: few
D: .
V: TRBV7-9
J: TRBJ1-2
CDR3: CASSHTTQTEGYTF
DNA: TGTGCCAGCAGCCACACGACCCAGACTGAAGGCTACACCTTC

size: .
D: TRBD2
V: TRBV5-1
J: TRBJ2-1
CDR3: CASSLDGGGYNEQFF
DNA: TGCGCCAGCAGCTTGGATGGGGGGGGCTACAATGAGCAGTTCTTC

size: .
D: .
V: TRBV6-5
J: TRBJ1-1
CDR3: CASTLNPNTEAFF
DNA: TGTGCCAGCACCCTGAACCCGAACACTGAAGCTTTCTTT

size: .
D: TRBD2
V: TRBV11-3
J: TRBJ2-5
CDR3: CASSSGLARGETQYF
DNA: TGTGCCAGCAGCTCAGGACTAGCACGGGGGGAGACCCAGTACTTC

size: few
D: .
V: TRBV7-9
J: TRBJ1-1
CDR3: CASSPSGPNTEAFF
DNA: TGTGCCAGCAGCCCCTCTGGGCCGAACACTGAAGCTTTCTTT

size: .
D: .
V: TRBV4-1
J: TRBJ2-2
CDR3: CASSQFGTPRTGELFF
DNA: TGCGCCAGCAGCCAATTCGGGACTCCGAGAACCGGGGAGCTGTTTTTT

size: .
D: .
V: TRBV19
J: TRBJ2-4
CDR3: CASSPSELAKNIQYF
DNA: TGTGCCAGTAGCCCTAGCGAACTAGCCAAAAACATTCAGTACTTC

size: .
D: TRBD1
V: TRBV6-6
J: TRBJ1-5
CDR3: CASSPRGQQNQPQHF
DNA: TGTGCCAGCAGTCCGAGGGGACAGCAAAATCAGCCCCAGCATTTT

size: .
D: .
V: TRBV6-6
J: TRBJ2-3
CDR3: CASSYLGASTDTQYF
DNA: TGTGCCAGCAGTTACTTGGGGGCCAGCACAGATACGCAGTATTTT

size: .
D: TRBD1
V: TRBV18
J: TRBJ1-2
CDR3: CASSPDRAYGYTF
DNA: TGTGCCAGCTCACCAGACAGGGCATATGGCTACACCTTC

size: .
D: .
V: TRBV5-4
J: TRBJ1-1
CDR3: CASRGHNTEAFF
DNA: TGTGCCAGCAGGGGGCACAACACTGAAGCTTTCTTT

size: .
D: .
V: TRBV4-1
J: TRBJ1-1
CDR3: CASSQEPPGRSLIEAFF
DNA: TGCGCCAGCAGCCAAGAACCCCCAGGCAGGTCCCTTATAGAAGCTTTCTTT

size: .
D: .
V: TRBV29-1
J: TRBJ2-5
CDR3: CSVDPGLLSNRETQYF
DNA: TGCAGCGTTGACCCGGGACTGCTATCAAACCGGGAGACCCAGTACTTC

size: .
D: .
V: TRBV6-1
J: TRBJ1-5
CDR3: CASITEMHSNQPQHF
DNA: TGTGCCAGCATTACAGAGATGCATAGCAATCAGCCCCAGCATTTT

size: .
D: .
V: TRBV14
J: TRBJ1-2
CDR3: CASSQVMDYGYTF
DNA: TGTGCCAGCAGCCAAGTAATGGACTATGGCTACACCTTC

size: few
D: TRBD1
V: TRBV15
J: TRBJ2-7
CDR3: CATSREAPGQGFYEQYF
DNA: TGTGCCACCAGCAGAGAAGCCCCGGGACAGGGTTTCTACGAGCAGTACTTC

size: .
D: .
V: TRBV5-4
J: TRBJ2-1
CDR3: CASSRQDKSNEQFF
DNA: TGTGCCAGCAGCCGGCAGGACAAGAGCAATGAGCAGTTCTTC

size: .
D: TRBD1
V: TRBV6-6
J: TRBJ2-2
CDR3: CASSYSTGGSSGELFF
DNA: TGTGCCAGCAGTTACTCGACAGGGGGTTCGTCCGGGGAGCTGTTTTTT

size: .
D: .
V: TRBV6-1
J: TRBJ1-2
CDR3: CASRTPGYGYTF
DNA: TGTGCCAGTAGGACACCAGGCTATGGCTACACCTTC

size: .
D: .
V: TRBV6-1
J: TRBJ2-2
CDR3: CASSEEGGGGDTGELFF
DNA: TGTGCCAGCAGTGAAGAGGGGGGAGGGGGCGACACCGGGGAGCTGTTTTTT

size: .
D: .
V: TRBV14
J: TRBJ2-7
CDR3: CASSGATYEQYF
DNA: TGTGCCAGCAGCGGGGCCACCTACGAGCAGTACTTC

size: .
D: TRBD1
V: TRBV6-1
J: TRBJ1-1
CDR3: CASSPGTGFLAEAFF
DNA: TGTGCCAGCAGTCCCGGGACAGGGTTTCTGGCTGAAGCTTTCTTT

size: .
D: .
V: TRBV7-2
J: TRBJ1-4
CDR3: CASSLAPATNEKLFF
DNA: TGTGCCAGCAGCTTAGCTCCCGCAACTAATGAAAAACTGTTTTTT

size: once
D: .
V: TRBV11-3
J: TRBJ1-1
CDR3: CASSLDGENTEAFF
DNA: TGTGCCAGCAGCTTAGACGGAGAGAACACTGAAGCTTTCTTT

size: .
D: .
V: TRBV4-1
J: TRBJ2-3
CDR3: CASSQDLDLYTQYF
DNA: TGCGCCAGCAGCCAAGACCTGGATTTATATACGCAGTATTTT

size: .
D: .
V: TRBV11-3
J: TRBJ1-6
CDR3: CASSLWANSPLHF
DNA: TGTGCCAGCAGCTTATGGGCAAATTCACCCCTCCACTTT

size: few
D: .
V: TRBV6-1
J: TRBJ1-4
CDR3: CATYAQGLFF
DNA: TGTGCCACGTATGCACAGGGACTGTTTTTT

size: few
D: .
V: TRBV4-1
J: TRBJ1-1
CDR3: CASSQVFRGPTEAFF
DNA: TGCGCCAGCAGCCAAGTTTTTCGGGGGCCCACTGAAGCTTTCTTT

size: .
D: .
V: TRBV13
J: TRBJ2-5
CDR3: CASSLRGSTQYF
DNA: TGTGCCAGCAGCCTTAGGGGGTCCACCCAGTACTTC

size: few
D: .
V: TRBV5-4
J: TRBJ2-2
CDR3: CASSRQGGSKNTGELFF
DNA: TGTGCCAGCAGTAGACAGGGAGGCTCAAAAAACACCGGGGAGCTGTTTTTT

size: .
D: TRBD1
V: TRBV19
J: TRBJ2-7
CDR3: CASNSGQGYEQYF
DNA: TGTGCCAGCAATTCCGGACAGGGGTACGAGCAGTACTTC

size: .
D: .
V: TRBV29-1
J: TRBJ2-5
CDR3: CSVYSPGSETQYF
DNA: TGCAGCGTCTATTCTCCGGGGTCGGAGACCCAGTACTTC

size: .
D: .
V: TRBV18
J: TRBJ1-5
CDR3: CASSPSPGASNQPQHF
DNA: TGTGCCAGCTCACCATCCCCAGGGGCAAGCAATCAGCCCCAGCATTTT

size: few
D: .
V: TRBV19
J: TRBJ1-6
CDR3: CASSIAGLVNSPLHF
DNA: TGTGCCAGTAGTATAGCGGGGTTGGTGAATTCACCCCTCCACTTT